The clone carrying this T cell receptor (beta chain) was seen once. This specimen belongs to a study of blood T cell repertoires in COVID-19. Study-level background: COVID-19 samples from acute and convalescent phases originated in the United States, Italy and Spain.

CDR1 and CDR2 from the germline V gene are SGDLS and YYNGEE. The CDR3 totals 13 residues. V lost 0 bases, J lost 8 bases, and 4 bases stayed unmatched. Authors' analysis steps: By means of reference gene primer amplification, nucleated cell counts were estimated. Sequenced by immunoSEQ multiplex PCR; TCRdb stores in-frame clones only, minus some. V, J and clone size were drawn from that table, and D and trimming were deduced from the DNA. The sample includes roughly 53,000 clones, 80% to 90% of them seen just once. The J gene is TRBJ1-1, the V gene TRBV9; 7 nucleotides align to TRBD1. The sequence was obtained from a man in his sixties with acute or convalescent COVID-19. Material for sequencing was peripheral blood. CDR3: CASSVGDRQEAFF. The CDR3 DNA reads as TGTGCCAGCAGCGTAGGGGACAGACAGGAAGCTTTCTTT. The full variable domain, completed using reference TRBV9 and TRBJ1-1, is DSGVTQTPKHLITATGQRVTLRCSPRSGDLSVYWYQQSLDQGLQFLIQYYNGEERAKGNILERFSAQQFPDLHSELNLSSLELGDSALYFCASSVGDRQEAFFGQGTRLTVV.